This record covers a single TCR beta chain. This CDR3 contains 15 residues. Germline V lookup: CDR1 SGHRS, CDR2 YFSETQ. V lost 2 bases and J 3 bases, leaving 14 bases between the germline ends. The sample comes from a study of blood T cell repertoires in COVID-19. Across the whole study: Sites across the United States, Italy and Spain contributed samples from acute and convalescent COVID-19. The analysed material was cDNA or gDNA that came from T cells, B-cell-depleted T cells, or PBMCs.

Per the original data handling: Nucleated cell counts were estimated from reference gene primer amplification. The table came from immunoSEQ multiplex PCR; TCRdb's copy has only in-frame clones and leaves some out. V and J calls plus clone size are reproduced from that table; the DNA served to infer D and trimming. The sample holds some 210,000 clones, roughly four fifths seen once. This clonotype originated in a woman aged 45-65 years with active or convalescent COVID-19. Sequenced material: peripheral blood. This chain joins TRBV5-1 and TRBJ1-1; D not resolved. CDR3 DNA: TGCGCCAGCAGCTTTGCCTCTGAGGGCTACACTGAAGCTTTCTTT. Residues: CASSFASEGYTEAFF.